This T cell receptor (beta chain) was sequenced during a study of blood T cells in healthy people across ages. Regarding this clonotype: What it binds is not known.

At least 6.5 million PBMCs were isolated per sample. Study outcomes and limitations: Donor CMV status, an unknown factor, possibly confounded changes in expanded clonotypes.

The use of a sample-barcoded 5' primer and a J-beta primer mix characterized a second PCR of roughly 7 to 12 cycles. A single record per CDR3 protein comes from TCRdb applying MiXCR to the 5' RACE reads. The profile shows under 2,000,000 distinct CDR3 sequences, around half of them singletons. The CDR3 runs to 13 residues. Germline CDR1 DFQATT, CDR2 SNEGSKA (reference sequence). Trimming took off 5 bases at V and 8 bases at J, with 18 bases between the two ends. This rearrangement joins TRBV20-1 to TRBJ1-2; a weak D match, TRBD1 (6 bases). The sequence derives from a woman in her thirties or forties in good health. Sequenced material: blood. CDR3: CSAPNSQGRGYTF. CDR3 DNA: TGCAGTGCTCCAAACTCACAGGGTCGGGGCTACACCTTC.